This T cell receptor (beta chain) was sequenced for a study of shared clonotypes between healthy human individuals. Unmatched junction bases numbered 5, after V lost 0 bases and J lost 3 bases. CDR3 length: 16 amino acids. From germline, CDR1 is SGHRS and CDR2 YFSETQ. Method: immunoSEQ multiplex PCR; TCRdb's copy keeps in-frame clones and lacks some. The table includes millions of clones, around 94% detected once. This chain uses TRBV5-1 with TRBJ2-1; 8 bases are shared with TRBD2. The TCR was taken from a man younger than 30 in good health. The source material was naive CD4+ T cells sorted from blood. Subset noted: CD45RA+ positively selected. The CDR3 sequence is CASSLAGSGNYNEQFF. The CDR3 DNA reads TGCGCCAGCAGCTTGGCTGGTAGCGGGAACTACAATGAGCAGTTCTTC.